A selection of T cell receptor beta chains follows, all from one sample in a study of T cell responses to AZD1222 COVID-19 vaccine. The table came from immunoSEQ multiplex PCR; TCRdb's copy has only in-frame clones and leaves some out. In the table there are about 140,000 clones, just over 90% of which are singletons. The sample was peripheral blood, taken on day 0 of MenACWY control vaccination. Receptors originate from an adult in good health. Both conserved end residues are part of each CDR3. Each record gives: D gene, V gene, clone size, J gene, CDR3 DNA, CDR3 protein. D genes are given only for firm matches. Size is stated for part of the rows, as once, few or many counts, or as a class when the clone is expanded.

d_call: .; v_call: TRBV6-2/TRBV6-3; clone_size: .; j_call: TRBJ1-4; cdr3_nt: TGTGCCAGCAGTTACACGCGGTCTAATGAAAAACTGTTTTTT; cdr3_aa: CASSYTRSNEKLFF
d_call: .; v_call: TRBV5-4; clone_size: .; j_call: TRBJ1-1; cdr3_nt: TGTGCCAGCAGCTCAAAAACGCAGGGAGGGACTGAAGCTTTCTTT; cdr3_aa: CASSSKTQGGTEAFF
d_call: TRBD2; v_call: TRBV7-3; clone_size: .; j_call: TRBJ2-2; cdr3_nt: TGTGCCAGCAGCTTACGGCGGGGGGACACCGGGGAGCTGTTTTTT; cdr3_aa: CASSLRRGDTGELFF
d_call: .; v_call: TRBV2; clone_size: .; j_call: TRBJ2-3; cdr3_nt: TGTGCCAGCAGTCAGTGGGGTGACAGGGAGGCAGATACGCAGTATTTT; cdr3_aa: CASSQWGDREADTQYF
d_call: .; v_call: TRBV5-5; clone_size: .; j_call: TRBJ2-5; cdr3_nt: TGTGCCAGCAGCCCCGCCAGTAAAGAGACCCAGTACTTC; cdr3_aa: CASSPASKETQYF
d_call: .; v_call: TRBV7-8; clone_size: .; j_call: TRBJ1-5; cdr3_nt: TGTGCCAGCAGCCAAGGACGCAGGGGCAATCAGCCCCAGCATTTT; cdr3_aa: CASSQGRRGNQPQHF
d_call: .; v_call: TRBV7-3; clone_size: few; j_call: TRBJ1-2; cdr3_nt: TGTGCCAGCAGCTTAACACAGGGAGGCGGCTACACCTTC; cdr3_aa: CASSLTQGGGYTF
d_call: .; v_call: TRBV6-5; clone_size: once; j_call: TRBJ1-1; cdr3_nt: TGTGCCAGCAGGACGGGGGGAACTGAAGCTTTCTTT; cdr3_aa: CASRTGGTEAFF
d_call: TRBD2; v_call: TRBV7-3; clone_size: .; j_call: TRBJ2-7; cdr3_nt: TGTGCCAGCAGCTTAACCGGGACTAACTACGAGCAGTACTTC; cdr3_aa: CASSLTGTNYEQYF
d_call: TRBD2; v_call: TRBV2; clone_size: .; j_call: TRBJ2-6; cdr3_nt: TGTGCCAGCAGCGTTGGGCTAGCGGGAGTGTCTGGGGCCAACGTCCTGACTTTC; cdr3_aa: CASSVGLAGVSGANVLTF
d_call: TRBD2; v_call: TRBV27; clone_size: .; j_call: TRBJ2-5; cdr3_nt: TGTGCCAGCAGTTTGTCCCGGGGGGGCCCAACGGCCTCAGAGACCCAGTACTTC; cdr3_aa: CASSLSRGGPTASETQYF
d_call: .; v_call: TRBV5-4; clone_size: .; j_call: TRBJ1-1; cdr3_nt: TGTGCCAGCAGCTTAGAAACTACCCTGAACACTGAAGCTTTCTTT; cdr3_aa: CASSLETTLNTEAFF
d_call: .; v_call: TRBV2; clone_size: .; j_call: TRBJ1-1; cdr3_nt: TGTGCCAGCATAGAGTGGACTGAAGCTTTCTTT; cdr3_aa: CASIEWTEAFF
d_call: .; v_call: TRBV7-3; clone_size: .; j_call: TRBJ2-7; cdr3_nt: TGTGCCAGCAGCTTAAACCCATTAGCGTACCCCTACGAGCAGTACTTC; cdr3_aa: CASSLNPLAYPYEQYF
d_call: TRBD2; v_call: TRBV7-9; clone_size: .; j_call: TRBJ2-7; cdr3_nt: TGTGCCAGCAGCAGAGGGACTAGCGGGAGTGGCGAGCAGTACTTC; cdr3_aa: CASSRGTSGSGEQYF
d_call: .; v_call: TRBV6-5; clone_size: .; j_call: TRBJ2-2; cdr3_nt: TGTGCCAGCAGCTCAATCTTGAACACCGGGGAGCTGTTTTTT; cdr3_aa: CASSSILNTGELFF
d_call: .; v_call: TRBV6-2/TRBV6-3; clone_size: .; j_call: TRBJ1-2; cdr3_nt: TGTGCCAGCAGTTCCCTACGAAGGGGGGGCGCTGACTATGGCTACACCTTC; cdr3_aa: CASSSLRRGGADYGYTF
d_call: TRBD2; v_call: TRBV27; clone_size: .; j_call: TRBJ2-7; cdr3_nt: TGTGCCAGCAGTTTCGGTCCTAGCGGGAGATACGAGCAGTACTTC; cdr3_aa: CASSFGPSGRYEQYF
d_call: .; v_call: TRBV7-6; clone_size: once; j_call: TRBJ1-3; cdr3_nt: TGTGCCAGCAGCTTAGGGACACCGGGGACCTACTCTGGAAACACCATATATTTT; cdr3_aa: CASSLGTPGTYSGNTIYF
d_call: .; v_call: TRBV7-9; clone_size: .; j_call: TRBJ1-4; cdr3_nt: TGTGCCAGCAGCTCAAGTGAAAAACTGTTTTTT; cdr3_aa: CASSSSEKLFF
d_call: .; v_call: TRBV30; clone_size: .; j_call: TRBJ1-1; cdr3_nt: TGTGCCTGGAGTGTATCAGGGCGTGCTTTCTTT; cdr3_aa: CAWSVSGRAFF
d_call: TRBD1; v_call: TRBV24-1; clone_size: .; j_call: TRBJ1-2; cdr3_nt: TGTGCCACCAGTGAAGCGACAGGGGGCGGCTACACCTTC; cdr3_aa: CATSEATGGGYTF
d_call: TRBD1; v_call: TRBV12-5; clone_size: .; j_call: TRBJ2-7; cdr3_nt: TGTGCTAGTGGTCCGGGACAGGGTACCTACGAGCAGTACTTC; cdr3_aa: CASGPGQGTYEQYF
d_call: .; v_call: TRBV5-1; clone_size: .; j_call: TRBJ1-1; cdr3_nt: TGCGCCAGCAGCTTGATGGCACCTGAAAACACTGAAGCTTTCTTT; cdr3_aa: CASSLMAPENTEAFF
d_call: .; v_call: TRBV5-6; clone_size: .; j_call: TRBJ1-5; cdr3_nt: TGTGCCAGCAGCTTGGTGGGGGATCGGCCCCAGCATTTT; cdr3_aa: CASSLVGDRPQHF
d_call: TRBD1; v_call: TRBV7-8; clone_size: once; j_call: TRBJ2-2; cdr3_nt: TGTGCCAGCAGCCCTCGGACAGGGGGTATGAACACCGGGGAGCTGTTTTTT; cdr3_aa: CASSPRTGGMNTGELFF
d_call: .; v_call: TRBV19; clone_size: .; j_call: TRBJ2-2; cdr3_nt: TGTGCCAGTAGTATAACTCTTGCCGGGGAGCTGTTTTTT; cdr3_aa: CASSITLAGELFF
d_call: .; v_call: TRBV11-3; clone_size: .; j_call: TRBJ2-1; cdr3_nt: TGTGCCAGCAGCTTAACCCGGGACCACAATGAGCAGTTCTTC; cdr3_aa: CASSLTRDHNEQFF
d_call: TRBD1; v_call: TRBV19; clone_size: .; j_call: TRBJ1-3; cdr3_nt: TGTGCCAGTAGTGGGACAGGAGCTGGAAACACCATATATTTT; cdr3_aa: CASSGTGAGNTIYF
d_call: .; v_call: TRBV6-5; clone_size: .; j_call: TRBJ1-1; cdr3_nt: TGTGCCAGCAGTTACGGGGGCGGGGGCACTGAAGCTTTCTTT; cdr3_aa: CASSYGGGGTEAFF
d_call: .; v_call: TRBV5-4; clone_size: .; j_call: TRBJ2-7; cdr3_nt: TGTGCCAGCGGCGCACAGGGCTCCTACGAGCAGTACTTC; cdr3_aa: CASGAQGSYEQYF
d_call: .; v_call: TRBV15; clone_size: .; j_call: TRBJ2-3; cdr3_nt: TGTGCCACCAGCAGCCCCCGGGAACTTTATACGCAGTATTTT; cdr3_aa: CATSSPRELYTQYF
d_call: .; v_call: TRBV19; clone_size: .; j_call: TRBJ1-1; cdr3_nt: TGTGCCACTGGGACGATCGGGACTGAAGCTTTCTTT; cdr3_aa: CATGTIGTEAFF
d_call: .; v_call: TRBV28; clone_size: .; j_call: TRBJ2-1; cdr3_nt: TGTGCCAGCAGCCCCGCGAGGGCCTCACGGAATGAGCAGTTCTTC; cdr3_aa: CASSPARASRNEQFF
d_call: TRBD2; v_call: TRBV3-1/TRBV3-2; clone_size: .; j_call: TRBJ2-2; cdr3_nt: TGTGCCAGCAGTGCCTGGGGAGCGGGAGACACCGGGGAGCTGTTTTTT; cdr3_aa: CASSAWGAGDTGELFF
d_call: .; v_call: TRBV12-3/TRBV12-4; clone_size: .; j_call: TRBJ1-2; cdr3_nt: TGTGCCAGCAGTTTAGGTAAATACTATGGCTACACCTTC; cdr3_aa: CASSLGKYYGYTF
d_call: .; v_call: TRBV6-5; clone_size: .; j_call: TRBJ1-1; cdr3_nt: TGTGCCAGCAGTTACAGGACCGTTCGTGAGAACACTGAAGCTTTCTTT; cdr3_aa: CASSYRTVRENTEAFF
d_call: .; v_call: TRBV12-3/TRBV12-4; clone_size: .; j_call: TRBJ2-1; cdr3_nt: TGTGCCAGCAGTCCCCCCGGCTACAATGAGCAGTTCTTC; cdr3_aa: CASSPPGYNEQFF
d_call: TRBD1; v_call: TRBV7-2; clone_size: .; j_call: TRBJ1-1; cdr3_nt: TGTGCCAGCAGCCAAGCCGCCGGGGACAGATGGCCCGAAGCTTTCTTT; cdr3_aa: CASSQAAGDRWPEAFF
d_call: .; v_call: TRBV10-1; clone_size: .; j_call: TRBJ2-7; cdr3_nt: TGCGCCAGCAGCCAGACTTGCATTTCTCTCGGGGAGCAGTACTTC; cdr3_aa: CASSQTCISLGEQYF
d_call: .; v_call: TRBV29-1; clone_size: .; j_call: TRBJ1-1; cdr3_nt: TGCAGCGTTGATTGGGGGATGAACACTGAAGCTTTCTTT; cdr3_aa: CSVDWGMNTEAFF
d_call: .; v_call: TRBV19; clone_size: .; j_call: TRBJ1-4; cdr3_nt: TGTGCCAGTACTAAGGACCCCTCACCAGATGAAAAACTGTTTTTT; cdr3_aa: CASTKDPSPDEKLFF